Following are 19 T cell receptor beta chains from one sample sequenced in a study of early T cells in non-severe SARS-CoV-2 infection. TCRdb reprocessed the 5' RACE reads with MiXCR, giving one entry per CDR3 protein. The data contain 85,000 to 100,000 distinct CDR3 sequences, approximately 10% of them singletons. Material: whole blood. The receptors come from an adult who was a healthcare worker with PCR-confirmed SARS-CoV-2 infection or an uninfected control (not recorded which).

In its sample, this clonotype was seen a few times. The genes are TRBV20-1 and TRBJ1-4, with D unresolved. This CDR3 is built from 13 residues. Germline CDR1 and CDR2: DFQATT and SNEGSKA (reference sequence). Between the trimmed V and J ends, which lost 6 bases and 4 bases, there was a span of 12 bases. CDR3 amino acids: CSASGGFNEKLFF. The CDR3 region has the DNA TGCAGTGCCAGTGGAGGGTTTAATGAAAAACTGTTTTTT.

This clonotype showed up just a few times. This rearrangement joins TRBV3-1 to TRBJ2-3; tentatively, D is TRBD1 (6 bases). CDR1 is LGHDT and CDR2 is YNNKEL in the germline V gene (reference sequence). The CDR3 spans 16 residues. V lost 0 bases to trimming and J lost 3 bases, with 13 bases between them. CDR3: CASSQDATGYTDTQYF. The CDR3 DNA reads TGTGCCAGCAGCCAAGATGCGACAGGCTATACAGATACGCAGTATTTT.

This clonotype was seen a few times. The chain couples TRBV15 to TRBJ2-5; D gene uncertain. The germline V gene has CDR1 LNHNV and CDR2 YYDKDF (reference sequence). The CDR3 has 13 amino acids. Trimming removed 3 bases at V and 1 base at J, with 6 bases between. The CDR3 region is CATSRRFQETQYF. CDR3 nucleotides: TGTGCCACCAGCAGGCGGTTCCAAGAGACCCAGTACTTC.

This clonotype was detected a few times. The rearrangement joins TRBV12-3 or TRBV12-4 to TRBJ1-4; the D gene is possibly TRBD1 (5 bases). The V end lost 6 bases, the J end lost 2 bases, and 16 bases lay between the germline ends. This CDR3 spans 16 amino acids. The CDR3 DNA reads as TGTGCCAGCAGCCGATCGTGGGGGAGGACTAATGAAAAACTGTTTTTT. Residues: CASSRSWGRTNEKLFF.

This clonotype was recorded at least ten times. The chain combines TRBV4-1 with TRBJ1-1, with D maybe TRBD1 (5 bases). The ends were cut back, 1 base at V and 8 bases at J, with 14 bases in the middle. CDR1 and CDR2 from the germline V gene are MGHRA and YSYEKL. This CDR3 comprises 14 residues. As DNA, the CDR3 is TGCGCCAGCAGCCAAGTAGGGGTGGCAGACGAAGCTTTCTTT. It yields the protein CASSQVGVADEAFF.

This clonotype was found a few times. The chain uses TRBV29-1 and TRBJ2-3; D is undetermined. V shed 7 bases and J shed 3 bases, with 20 bases lying between them. Germline V gene sequence: CDR1 SQVTM, CDR2 ANQGSEA. This CDR3 is 15 amino acids long. The CDR3 sequence is CSADLSGAGTDTQYF. The CDR3 coding sequence is TGCAGCGCCGACCTTTCAGGAGCAGGTACAGATACGCAGTATTTT.

In this sample, this clonotype turned up once. The V and J genes are TRBV14 and TRBJ2-2; the D call may be TRBD1 or TRBD2 (5 bases each). Trimming stripped 4 bases from V and 7 bases from J, with 13 bases between. This CDR3 region has 14 residues. Per the germline V gene, CDR1 is SGHDN and CDR2 is FVKESK. The DNA for the CDR3 is TGTGCCAGCAGCCCGCAGGGAGAAGGCGGGGAGCTGTTTTTT. Encoded protein: CASSPQGEGGELFF. The full variable domain, with the rest looked up from reference TRBV14 and TRBJ2-2, is EAGVTQFPSHSVIEKGQTVTLRCDPISGHDNLYWYRRVMGKEIKFLLHFVKESKQDESGMPNNRFLAERTGGTYSTLKVQPAELEDSGVYFCASSPQGEGGELFFGEGSRLTVL.

This clonotype has more than one count but fewer than ten. The V gene is TRBV18, the J gene TRBJ2-1, with D maybe TRBD2 (6 bases). In germline, CDR1 is KGHSH, CDR2 LQKENI. V lost 1 base and J lost 1, with 11 bases in between. This CDR3 has 16 amino acids. The CDR3 protein is CASSPLAGLSYNEQFF. The CDR3 nucleotides read TGTGCCAGCTCACCACTGGCGGGGTTATCCTACAATGAGCAGTTCTTC. Together with reference TRBV18 and TRBJ2-1, the CDR3 gives the full variable domain: NAGVMQNPRHLVRRRGQEARLRCSPMKGHSHVYWYRQLPEEGLKFMVYLQKENIIDESGMPKERFSAEFPKEGPSILRIQQVVRGDSAAYFCASSPLAGLSYNEQFFGPGTRLTVL.

A few counts support this clonotype. The chain carries TRBV20-1 and TRBJ2-1; 8 nucleotides match TRBD1. Germline values: CDR1 DFQATT, CDR2 SNEGSKA (reference sequence). The J segment lost 1 base and the V segment lost 0 bases, leaving 5 bases of the junction unmatched. This CDR3 is 16 amino acids long. The CDR3 loop reads CSARDPTGASYNEQFF. CDR3 DNA sequence: TGCAGTGCTAGAGATCCGACAGGGGCTTCCTACAATGAGCAGTTCTTC.

This chain uses TRBV29-1 with TRBJ2-3, with TRBD2 matching over 12 bases. CDR3 size: 15 residues. Germline V CDR1 and CDR2: SQVTM, ANQGSEA. Trimming at V came to 7 bases and at J to 7 bases, leaving 12 bases not matched to a gene. The CDR3 bases are TGCAGCGCCCCTAAGACTAGCGGGAGCGGGTATACGCAGTATTTT. Translated: CSAPKTSGSGYTQYF.

This clonotype was observed many times. The chain links TRBV28 to TRBJ1-1, with a tentative D call TRBD1 (5 bases). There are 12 residues in the CDR3. Germline V gene sequence: CDR1 MDHEN, CDR2 SYDVKM. V was clipped by 5 bases and J by 4 bases, with 8 bases between them. The CDR3, as DNA: TGTGCCAGCAGTACCCAGGGCACTGAAGCTTTCTTT. This gives the protein CASSTQGTEAFF.

The V and J genes are TRBV5-1 and TRBJ2-3, with TRBD2 matching 13 bases. CDR1 and CDR2 (germline): SGHRS, YFSETQ. This CDR3 spans 18 amino acids. J was trimmed by 3 bases and V by 4 bases; bases with no gene match: 11. The CDR3 coding sequence is TGCGCCAGCAGCCAACTAGCGGGGGGGCCATACACGACAGATACGCAGTATTTT. It codes for CASSQLAGGPYTTDTQYF.

The chain employs TRBV20-1 and TRBJ2-7, with D possibly TRBD1 on 6 matching bases. The CDR3 loop spans 13 amino acids. The germline V gene has CDR1 DFQATT and CDR2 SNEGSKA (reference sequence). V was clipped by 6 bases and J by 2 bases, with 14 bases between them. The CDR3 DNA sequence: TGCAGTGCCACAGGGATTTCCGCCTACGAGCAGTACTTC. As protein: CSATGISAYEQYF.

This clonotype was detected many times. The chain uses TRBV21-1 and TRBJ1-5; the D call TRBD1 from the table was never checked on the DNA. TRBV21-1 is assigned pseudogene status. The length of the CDR3 is 18 residues. In nucleotides, the CDR3 is TGTGCCAGCAGCCTCTCCCCGACACCTCAACAGGGCAATCAGCCCCAGCATTTT. Translated, it gives CASSLSPTPQQGNQPQHF.

This clonotype was found many times. In DNA, the CDR3 is TGTGCCAGCAGCCCGAGACTAGCGGGAGGGGAGCAGTTCTTC. Its protein is CASSPRLAGGEQFF. V is TRBV6-2 or TRBV6-3 and J is TRBJ2-1, with 14 bases lining up with TRBD2. This CDR3 spans 14 amino acids. Trimming at V came to 6 bases and at J to 10 bases, leaving 5 bases not matched to a gene. The germline V gene encodes CDR1 MNHEY and CDR2 SVGEGT.

In this sample, this clonotype turned up a few times. The V and J genes are TRBV20-1 and TRBJ1-1; D uncertain. Germline V gene lookup returns CDR1 DFQATT and CDR2 SNEGSKA (reference sequence). V lost 7 bases, J lost 3 bases, and 6 bases lay in between. The CDR3 has 10 amino acids. The CDR3 DNA sequence: TGCAGTGAGATTGACACTGAAGCTTTCTTT. Translating it yields CSEIDTEAFF.

In this sample, this clonotype turned up many times. This chain uses TRBV2 with TRBJ2-7, with a weak D call TRBD2 (6 bases). The CDR3 runs to 17 residues. Trimming took 8 bases from V and 5 from J, leaving 28 bases between them. Germline CDR1 is SNHLY and CDR2 is FYNNEI. The CDR3 DNA reads TGTGCCAGCCTCCTCCAGAACGGTGTCTGGCGGGGCAACGAGCAGTACTTC. Its translation is CASLLQNGVWRGNEQYF.

Many counts were recorded for this clonotype. The V gene is TRBV5-1, the J gene TRBJ1-1; D remains unclear. V shed 1 base and J shed 0 bases, with 7 bases lying between them. Germline CDR1 is SGHRS and CDR2 is YFSETQ. The length of the CDR3 is 14 residues. CDR3 DNA sequence: TGCGCCAGCAGCTTGTCCGGACTGAACACTGAAGCTTTCTTT. Translated: CASSLSGLNTEAFF.

This clonotype has a count of ten or more. The CDR3: CASRLGYNSPLHF. CDR3 DNA sequence: TGTGCCAGTAGACTCGGATATAATTCACCCCTCCACTTT. J is TRBJ1-6 and V is TRBV2, with D unresolved. This CDR3 is built from 13 residues. Germline V gene sequence: CDR1 SNHLY, CDR2 FYNNEI. The V end lost 9 bases, the J end lost 4 bases, and 10 bases lay between the germline ends.